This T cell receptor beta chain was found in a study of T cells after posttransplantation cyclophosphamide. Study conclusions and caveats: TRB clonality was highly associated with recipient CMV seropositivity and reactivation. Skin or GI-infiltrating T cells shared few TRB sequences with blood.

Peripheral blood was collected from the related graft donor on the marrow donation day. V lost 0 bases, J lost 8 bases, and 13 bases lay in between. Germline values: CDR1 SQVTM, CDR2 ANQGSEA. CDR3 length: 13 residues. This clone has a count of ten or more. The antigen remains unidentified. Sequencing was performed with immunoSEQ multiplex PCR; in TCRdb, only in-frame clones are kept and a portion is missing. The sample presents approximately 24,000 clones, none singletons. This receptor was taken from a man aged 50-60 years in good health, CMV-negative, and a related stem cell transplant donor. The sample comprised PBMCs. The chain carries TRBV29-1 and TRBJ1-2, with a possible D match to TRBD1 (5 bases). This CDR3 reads CSVEDPGYGGYTF. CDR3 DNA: TGCAGCGTTGAAGACCCAGGGTATGGCGGCTACACCTTC. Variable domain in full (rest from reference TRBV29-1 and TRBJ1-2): SAVISQKPSRDICQRGTSLTIQCQVDSQVTMMFWYRQQPGQSLTLIATANQGSEATYESGFVIDKFPISRPNLTFSTLTVSNMSPEDSSIYLCSVEDPGYGGYTFGSGTRLTVV.